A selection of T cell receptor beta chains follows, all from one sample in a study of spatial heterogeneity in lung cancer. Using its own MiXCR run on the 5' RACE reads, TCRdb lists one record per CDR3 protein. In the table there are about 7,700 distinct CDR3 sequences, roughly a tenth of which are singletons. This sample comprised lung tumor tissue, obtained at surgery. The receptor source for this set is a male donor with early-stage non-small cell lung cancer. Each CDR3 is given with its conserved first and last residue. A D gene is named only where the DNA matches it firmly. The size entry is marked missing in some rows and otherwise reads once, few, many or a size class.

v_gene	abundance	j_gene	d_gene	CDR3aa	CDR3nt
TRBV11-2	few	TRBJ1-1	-	CASSLRDEAFF	TGTGCCAGCAGCCTGAGGGATGAAGCTTTCTTT
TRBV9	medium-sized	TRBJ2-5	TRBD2	CASSGRASGGQETQYF	TGTGCCAGCAGCGGTCGGGCTAGCGGGGGACAAGAGACCCAGTACTTC
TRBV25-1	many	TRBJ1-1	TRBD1	CASSEDRGHRTEAFF	TGTGCCAGCAGTGAGGACAGGGGGCATCGGACTGAAGCTTTCTTT
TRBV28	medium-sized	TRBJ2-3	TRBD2	CASSWTSGSTDTQYF	TGTGCCAGCAGTTGGACTAGCGGGAGCACAGATACGCAGTATTTT
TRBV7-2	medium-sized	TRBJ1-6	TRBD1	CASSPATGGAAYNSPLHF	TGTGCCAGCAGCCCCGCGACAGGGGGCGCCGCCTATAATTCACCCCTCCACTTT
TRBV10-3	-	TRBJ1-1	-	CAISGAGDEAFF	TGTGCCATCAGTGGAGCAGGGGATGAAGCTTTCTTT
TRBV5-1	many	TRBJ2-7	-	CASSLQPEGEVYF	TGCGCCAGCAGCTTGCAACCCGAAGGTGAAGTGTACTTC
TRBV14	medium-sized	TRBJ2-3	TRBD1	CANLGQGQFGDTQYF	TGTGCCAACCTGGGACAGGGCCAATTCGGGGATACGCAGTATTTT
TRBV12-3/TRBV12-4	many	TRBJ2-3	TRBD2	CASSSGAGGVDTQYF	TGTGCCAGCAGCTCCGGGGCGGGGGGTGTCGATACGCAGTATTTT
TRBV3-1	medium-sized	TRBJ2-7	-	CASSQGTNYEQYF	TGTGCCAGCAGCCAAGGGACAAACTACGAGCAGTACTTC
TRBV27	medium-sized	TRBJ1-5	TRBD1	CASSWTGNNQPQHF	TGTGCCAGCAGCTGGACAGGGAACAATCAGCCCCAGCATTTT
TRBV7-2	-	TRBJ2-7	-	CASSLNLITDVTYEQYF	TGTGCCAGCAGCTTAAATTTGATTACAGATGTGACCTACGAGCAGTACTTC
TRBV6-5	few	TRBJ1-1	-	CASSWGRDTNTEAFF	TGTGCCAGCAGTTGGGGCAGGGATACGAACACTGAAGCTTTCTTT
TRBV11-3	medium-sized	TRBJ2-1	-	CASSWNRTHYNEQFF	TGTGCCAGCAGCTGGAACAGGACCCATTACAATGAGCAGTTCTTC
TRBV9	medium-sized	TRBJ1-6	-	CASSGRTESPLHF	TGTGCCAGCAGCGGACGGACAGAATCACCCCTCCACTTT
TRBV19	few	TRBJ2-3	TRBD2	CASSPGTSGNTQYF	TGTGCCAGTAGTCCCGGGACTAGCGGAAATACGCAGTATTTT
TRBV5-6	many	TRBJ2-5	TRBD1	CASSEDRGETQYF	TGTGCCAGCAGCGAGGACAGGGGTGAGACCCAGTACTTC
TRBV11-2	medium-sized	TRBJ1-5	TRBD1	CASSLVQGDNQPQHF	TGTGCCAGCAGCTTAGTACAGGGGGACAATCAGCCCCAGCATTTT
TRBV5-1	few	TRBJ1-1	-	CASSSGTSNTEAFF	TGCGCCAGCAGTTCCGGGACATCGAACACTGAAGCTTTCTTT
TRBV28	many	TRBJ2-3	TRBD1	CASSGTGGFTDTQYF	TGTGCCAGCAGCGGGACAGGGGGCTTCACAGATACGCAGTATTTT
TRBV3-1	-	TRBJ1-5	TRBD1	CASSQGTGKNQPQHF	TGTGCCAGCAGCCAAGGGACAGGGAAAAATCAGCCCCAGCATTTT
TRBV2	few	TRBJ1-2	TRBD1	CASSEPGQGAGYTF	TGTGCCAGCAGTGAGCCGGGACAGGGAGCTGGCTACACCTTC
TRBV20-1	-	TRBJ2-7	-	CSGNSGLYEQYF	TGCAGTGGGAATAGCGGACTCTACGAGCAGTACTTC
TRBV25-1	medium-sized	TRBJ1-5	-	CASRNSDNQPQHF	TGTGCCAGCAGAAACAGTGACAATCAGCCCCAGCATTTT
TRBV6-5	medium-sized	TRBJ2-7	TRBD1	CASRKDRSSYEQYF	TGTGCCAGCAGAAAGGACAGGAGCTCCTACGAGCAGTACTTC
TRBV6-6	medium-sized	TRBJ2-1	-	CASSSDGALLVDEQFF	TGTGCCAGCAGTTCGGACGGAGCCTTGTTGGTAGATGAGCAGTTCTTC
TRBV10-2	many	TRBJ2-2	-	CASRLGDTGELFF	TGCGCCAGTCGACTAGGCGACACCGGGGAGCTGTTTTTT
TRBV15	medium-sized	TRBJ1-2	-	CATSRVAGDLEGYTF	TGTGCCACCAGCAGAGTGGCAGGGGACTTGGAGGGCTACACCTTC
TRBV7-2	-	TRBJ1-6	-	CASSLSPFPLHF	TGTGCCAGCAGCTTAAGTCCCTTTCCCCTCCACTTT
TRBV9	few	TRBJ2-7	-	CASSTRLGGEQYF	TGTGCCAGCAGCACGCGGTTAGGGGGCGAGCAGTACTTC
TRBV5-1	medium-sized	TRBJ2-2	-	CASSLGLGENTGELFF	TGCGCCAGCAGCTTGGGGCTGGGGGAAAACACCGGGGAGCTGTTTTTT
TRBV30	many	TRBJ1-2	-	CACRPGESRGYTF	TGTGCCTGCCGACCGGGGGAATCGCGAGGCTACACCTTC
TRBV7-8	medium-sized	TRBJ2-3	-	CASSLATITRDTQYF	TGTGCCAGCAGCTTAGCCACGATAACTAGAGATACGCAGTATTTT
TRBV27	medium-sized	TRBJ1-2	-	CASSATGFASLF	TGTGCCAGCAGTGCAACAGGTTTTGCTTCCCTATTC
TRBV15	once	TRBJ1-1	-	CATSRDVTEAFF	TGTGCCACCAGCAGAGACGTCACTGAAGCTTTCTTT
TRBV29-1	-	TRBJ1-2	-	CSVEDGAVSGYTF	TGCAGCGTTGAGGACGGGGCTGTCTCTGGCTACACCTTC
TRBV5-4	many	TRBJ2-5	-	CASSLMAAQETQYF	TGTGCCAGCAGCTTGATGGCAGCCCAAGAGACCCAGTACTTC
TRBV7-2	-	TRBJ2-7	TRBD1	CASSFRTGGYEQYF	TGTGCCAGCAGCTTCCGGACAGGGGGCTACGAGCAGTACTTC
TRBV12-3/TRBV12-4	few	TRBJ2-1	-	CASSLGRALEQFF	TGTGCCAGCAGTTTAGGAAGGGCCCTTGAGCAGTTCTTC
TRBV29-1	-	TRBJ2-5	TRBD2	CSVPRGGLAGMETQYF	TGCAGCGTTCCCAGGGGGGGACTAGCGGGAATGGAGACCCAGTACTTC
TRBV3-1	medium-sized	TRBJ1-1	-	CASSPTNLGSLNTEAFF	TGTGCCAGCAGCCCCACAAACTTGGGTTCCCTGAACACTGAAGCTTTCTTT
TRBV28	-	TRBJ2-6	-	CASSLGVTGANVLTF	TGTGCCAGCAGTTTGGGGGTAACTGGGGCCAACGTCCTGACTTTC
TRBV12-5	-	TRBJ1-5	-	CASAGDSNQPQHF	TGTGCTAGTGCAGGGGATAGCAATCAGCCCCAGCATTTT
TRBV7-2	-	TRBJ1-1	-	CASSSQRNTEAFF	TGTGCCAGCAGCTCACAGAGGAACACTGAAGCTTTCTTT
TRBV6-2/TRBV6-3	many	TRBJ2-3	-	CASTGGGAGQYF	TGTGCCAGCACTGGGGGGGGGGCCGGACAGTATTTT
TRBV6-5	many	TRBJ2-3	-	CASSNGQSTDTQYF	TGTGCCAGCAGTAACGGACAGAGCACAGATACGCAGTATTTT
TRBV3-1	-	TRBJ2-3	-	CASSSQRGDTQYF	TGTGCCAGCAGCTCCCAACGGGGAGATACGCAGTATTTT
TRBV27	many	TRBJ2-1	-	CASSSSTGTEQFF	TGTGCCAGCAGTTCCTCAACCGGGACTGAGCAGTTCTTC
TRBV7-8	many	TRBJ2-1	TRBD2	CASSLLAGAQEQFF	TGTGCCAGCAGCTTATTAGCGGGGGCTCAGGAGCAGTTCTTC
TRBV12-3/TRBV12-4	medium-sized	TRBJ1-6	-	CASSLGTDNSPLHF	TGTGCCAGCAGTTTAGGAACTGATAATTCACCCCTCCACTTT
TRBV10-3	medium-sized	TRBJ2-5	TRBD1	CATSQGAGRQETQYF	TGTGCCACCTCACAGGGGGCGGGGAGACAAGAGACCCAGTACTTC
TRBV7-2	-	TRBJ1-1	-	CASSSHSKNTEAFF	TGTGCCAGCAGCTCCCACAGCAAGAACACTGAAGCTTTCTTT
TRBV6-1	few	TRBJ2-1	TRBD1	CASSSWDRVYNEQFF	TGTGCCAGCAGCTCTTGGGACAGGGTCTACAATGAGCAGTTCTTC
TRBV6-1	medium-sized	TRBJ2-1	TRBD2	CASSEAGLAHEQFF	TGTGCCAGCAGTGAAGCGGGACTAGCACATGAGCAGTTCTTC
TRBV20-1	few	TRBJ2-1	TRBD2	CSARDLAGGNNEQFF	TGCAGTGCTAGAGACCTAGCGGGGGGGAACAATGAGCAGTTCTTC